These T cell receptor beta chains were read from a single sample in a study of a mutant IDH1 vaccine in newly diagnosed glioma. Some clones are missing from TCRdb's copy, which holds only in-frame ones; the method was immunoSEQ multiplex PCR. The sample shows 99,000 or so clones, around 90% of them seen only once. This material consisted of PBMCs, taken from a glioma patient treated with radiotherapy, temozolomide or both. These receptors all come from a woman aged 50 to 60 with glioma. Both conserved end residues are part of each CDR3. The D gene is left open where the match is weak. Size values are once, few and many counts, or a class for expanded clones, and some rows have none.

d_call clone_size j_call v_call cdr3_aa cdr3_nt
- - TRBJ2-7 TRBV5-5 CASSLAEGIYYEQYF TGTGCCAGCAGCTTGGCTGAGGGGATTTACTACGAGCAGTACTTC
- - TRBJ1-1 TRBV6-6 CASSRESRVRAEAFF TGTGCCAGCAGCCGAGAAAGTCGGGTCCGGGCTGAAGCTTTCTTT
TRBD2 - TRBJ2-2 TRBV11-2 CASSRTSGANTGELFF TGTGCCAGCAGTCGGACTAGCGGGGCGAACACCGGGGAGCTGTTTTTT
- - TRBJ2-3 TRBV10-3 CAISDRQDTQYF TGTGCCATCAGTGACCGACAGGATACGCAGTATTTT
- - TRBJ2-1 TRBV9 CASSPRAGYNEQFF TGTGCCAGCAGCCCGAGGGCGGGGTACAATGAGCAGTTCTTC
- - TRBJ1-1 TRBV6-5 CASSLRGTEAFF TGTGCCAGCAGCCTCCGTGGGACTGAAGCTTTCTTT
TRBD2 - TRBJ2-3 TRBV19 CASGRALADTQYF TGTGCCAGCGGGAGGGCCCTCGCAGATACGCAGTATTTT
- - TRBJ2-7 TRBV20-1 CSASDTYEQYF TGCAGTGCTAGCGATACCTACGAGCAGTACTTC
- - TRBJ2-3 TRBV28 CASSLIEGIDTQYF TGTGCCAGCAGTTTGATTGAGGGGATCGATACGCAGTATTTT
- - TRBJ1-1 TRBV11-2 CASSLSQIEAFF TGTGCCAGCAGCTTATCGCAGATTGAAGCTTTCTTT
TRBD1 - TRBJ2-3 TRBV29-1 CSVEKNARGLGTDTQYF TGCAGCGTTGAAAAAAACGCCAGGGGGCTTGGCACAGATACGCAGTATTTT
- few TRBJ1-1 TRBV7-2 CASSSQGLNTEAFF TGTGCCAGCAGCTCTCAGGGATTGAACACTGAAGCTTTCTTT
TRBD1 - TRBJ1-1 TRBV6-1 CASSGDRGGRAFF TGTGCCAGCAGTGGGGACAGGGGGGGACGGGCTTTCTTT
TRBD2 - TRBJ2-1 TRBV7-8 CASSPDLSRGLAGANEQFF TGTGCCAGCAGCCCGGACCTTTCTCGAGGATTAGCGGGAGCCAATGAGCAGTTCTTC
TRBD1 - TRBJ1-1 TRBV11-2 CASSPPPGQSNTEAFF TGTGCCAGCAGCCCCCCGCCGGGACAGTCGAACACTGAAGCTTTCTTT
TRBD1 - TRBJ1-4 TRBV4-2 CASSQGGNRGNEKLFF TGTGCCAGCAGCCAAGGAGGGAACAGGGGTAATGAAAAACTGTTTTTT
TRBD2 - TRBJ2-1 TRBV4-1 CASSQEAAPASGSYNEQFF TGCGCCAGCAGCCAAGAGGCAGCCCCGGCTAGCGGGTCCTACAATGAGCAGTTCTTC
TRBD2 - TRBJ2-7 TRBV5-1 CASSGSGMGGEQYF TGCGCCAGCAGCGGTAGCGGGATGGGCGGCGAGCAGTACTTC
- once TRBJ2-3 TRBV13 CASSLQVFPSSDTQYF TGTGCCAGCAGCTTACAGGTTTTCCCGAGTTCAGATACGCAGTATTTT
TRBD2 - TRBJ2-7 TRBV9 CASSVGTSRSYEQYF TGTGCCAGCAGCGTAGGGACTAGCCGAAGCTACGAGCAGTACTTC
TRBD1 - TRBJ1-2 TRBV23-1 CASTSGFRDREVGYTF TGCGCCAGCACCTCAGGTTTCCGGGACAGGGAGGTTGGCTACACCTTC
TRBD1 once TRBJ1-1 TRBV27 CASSLLGTGRRMNAEAFF TGTGCCAGCAGTTTATTGGGGACAGGGCGCCGTATGAACGCTGAAGCTTTCTTT
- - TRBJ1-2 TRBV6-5 CASSYRQGNGGYTF TGTGCCAGCAGTTACCGGCAGGGGAACGGGGGCTACACCTTC
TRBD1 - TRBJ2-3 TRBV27 CASFRTGRADTQYF TGTGCCAGCTTTCGGACAGGAAGGGCAGATACGCAGTATTTT
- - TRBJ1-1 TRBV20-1 CSAWTDTEAFF TGCAGTGCTTGGACGGACACTGAAGCTTTCTTT
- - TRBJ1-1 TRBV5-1 CASSLDQRGSKAFF TGCGCCAGCAGCTTGGACCAAAGGGGGAGTAAAGCTTTCTTT
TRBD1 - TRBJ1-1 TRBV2 CASRGQGNTEAFF TGTGCCAGCAGGGGACAGGGGAACACTGAAGCTTTCTTT
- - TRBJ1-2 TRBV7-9 CASSSKGRADNYGYTF TGTGCCAGCAGCTCCAAGGGCAGGGCGGATAACTATGGCTACACCTTC
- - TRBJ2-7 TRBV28 CASSRGDGYEQYF TGTGCCAGCAGTCGGGGAGATGGGTACGAGCAGTACTTC
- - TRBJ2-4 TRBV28 CASSSVFSAKNIQYF TGTGCCAGCAGTTCCGTATTTTCAGCCAAAAACATTCAGTACTTC
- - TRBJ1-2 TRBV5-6 CASSPGVGSYGYTF TGTGCCAGCAGCCCTGGAGTGGGATCCTATGGCTACACCTTC
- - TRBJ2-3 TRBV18 CASSLAAGRVADTQYF TGTGCCAGCTCACTGGCTGCCGGGAGAGTTGCAGATACGCAGTATTTT
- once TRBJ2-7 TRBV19 CASSDRDGAYEQYF TGTGCCAGTAGTGACCGGGACGGAGCCTACGAGCAGTACTTC
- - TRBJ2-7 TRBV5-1 CASSVGSDYEQYF TGCGCCAGCAGTGTCGGGTCAGACTACGAGCAGTACTTC
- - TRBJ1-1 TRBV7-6 CASSLVGGPMNTEAFF TGTGCCAGCAGCTTAGTTGGGGGACCCATGAACACTGAAGCTTTCTTT
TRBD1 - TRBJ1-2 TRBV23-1 CASTSGTGCYGYTF TGCGCCAGCACCTCCGGGACAGGGTGCTATGGCTACACCTTC
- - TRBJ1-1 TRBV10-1 CASSEVGTEAFF TGCGCCAGCAGTGAAGTGGGGACTGAAGCTTTCTTT
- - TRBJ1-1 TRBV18 CASSPGENTEAFF TGTGCCAGCTCACCGGGAGAGAACACTGAAGCTTTCTTT
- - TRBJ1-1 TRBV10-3 CAIGTQRVEAFF TGTGCCATCGGGACTCAGCGGGTTGAAGCTTTCTTT
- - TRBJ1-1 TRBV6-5 CASSYMAAPYAFF TGTGCCAGCAGTTATATGGCCGCACCCTATGCTTTCTTT